A single sample gave rise to the 21 T cell receptor beta chains below, sequenced in a study of regulatory T cells in long-lasting Graves disease. Time point reported: newly diagnosed GD, antithyroid drugs for less than 3 months. PBMC-extracted RNA yielded the TCR library. With iRepertoire HTBI primers and Arm-PCR of CDR3 regions, TCR beta libraries were built. MiXCR, applied by TCRdb to the multiplex PCR reads, yields one record per CDR3 protein. The table shows hundreds of thousands of distinct CDR3 sequences, with 16% occurring only once. These data were also filed under a second study, of T cells in Graves' hyperthyroidism and ophthalmopathy.

Sequencing used peripheral blood mononuclear cells (PBMCs), obtained at new diagnosis, from a patient treated with antithyroid drugs. Receptors were obtained from a man between 40 and 49 years old with Graves disease.

This chain uses TRBV10-2 with TRBJ1-5; TRBD1 aligns across 10 bases. Germline V gene data show CDR1 as WSHSY and CDR2 as SAAADI. The V segment lost 6 bases and the J segment 5 bases; nucleotides outside the gene matches: 7. CDR3 length: 15 amino acids. The CDR3 region has the DNA TGCGCCAGCAGGATGACAGGGGGCCTGGATCAGCCCCAGCATTTT. Amino acid sequence: CASRMTGGLDQPQHF.

With regard to this clonotype: The conserved phenylalanine or tryptophan is not found at the CDR3 terminus, so this likely reflects a read error. The chain employs TRBV10-3 and TRBJ2-1; 13 nucleotides agree with TRBD2. CDR3 length equals 16 residues. J gave up 4 bases and V 0 bases, and 0 bases lay outside the gene matches. The germline CDR1 and CDR2 sequences are ENHRY and SYGVKD. The CDR3 loop is CAISESGLAGYNEQFL. The DNA for the CDR3 is TGTGCCATCAGTGAGTCGGGACTAGCGGGATACAATGAGCAGTTCCTC.

This clonotype appeared a few times. The gene calls are TRBV20-1 and TRBJ1-4; D is possibly TRBD1 (5 bases). The V and J ends lost 2 bases and 7 bases respectively, with 17 bases between them. The germline V gene encodes CDR1 DFQATT and CDR2 SNEGSKA (reference sequence). The CDR3 consists of 15 residues. The DNA of the CDR3 is TGCAGTGCTAGACGCGCTTCCGGGGACGGTGAAAAACTGTTTTTT. Amino acid sequence: CSARRASGDGEKLFF.

This clonotype has at least ten counts. V usage is TRBV30 and J usage is TRBJ2-3; maybe TRBD2 (5 bases). The CDR3 is 13 residues long. CDR1 is GTSNPN, CDR2 SVGIG, per germline (reference sequence). V was trimmed by 4 bases and J by 2 bases, leaving 10 bases between them. CDR3 DNA: TGTGCCTGGACGGGGAAGGCCACAGATACGCAGTATTTT. Amino acids: CAWTGKATDTQYF.

This clonotype was observed at least ten times. The chain has TRBV10-3 and TRBJ2-3; 8 positions agree with TRBD2. CDR1 ENHRY and CDR2 SYGVKD come from the germline V gene. V trimming: 4 bases; J trimming: 3 bases; junction bases outside the gene matches: 6. This CDR3 spans 15 amino acids. As DNA, the CDR3 is TGTGCCATCAGTGGGAAAGCGGGGGCGACAGATACGCAGTATTTT. Translated: CAISGKAGATDTQYF.

This clonotype was seen repeatedly, ten times or more. This chain uses TRBV6-2 or TRBV6-3 with TRBJ2-3; the D gene could be TRBD1 or TRBD2 (5 bases each). The CDR3 is made up of 17 amino acids. The germline V gene encodes CDR1 MNHEY and CDR2 SVGEGT. V lost 5 bases to trimming and J lost 0 bases, with 18 bases between them. CDR3 loop: CASSPRRWDGSTDTQYF. The CDR3 DNA sequence: TGTGCCAGCAGTCCCCGGAGGTGGGACGGAAGCACAGATACGCAGTATTTT.

This clonotype was seen repeatedly, ten times or more. The chain employs TRBV7-9 and TRBJ1-4; D ambiguous. The CDR3 totals 17 residues. Deletions cut 1 base from V and 4 bases from J, with 16 bases between. Per germline, CDR1 SEHNR and CDR2 FQNEAQ (reference sequence). The CDR3 is CASSLEAVLWDNEKLFF. As DNA, the CDR3 is TGTGCCAGCAGCTTAGAGGCGGTCTTGTGGGATAATGAAAAACTGTTTTTT.

The chain has TRBV29-1 and TRBJ2-7; D remains ambiguous. This CDR3 has 11 amino acids. Between the trimmed V and J ends, which lost 4 bases and 4 bases, there was a span of 8 bases. Germline V gives CDR1 SQVTM, CDR2 ANQGSEA. The CDR3 DNA reads as TGCAGCGTTGTGTGGATTTACGAGCAGTACTTC. It yields the protein CSVVWIYEQYF.

The chain carries TRBV24-1 and TRBJ1-2; D is undetermined. The CDR3 contains 12 residues. The ends were cut back, 1 base at V and 7 bases at J, with 6 bases in the middle. Germline CDR1 and CDR2: KGHDR and SFDVKD. The CDR3: CATSDLYSGYTF. The CDR3 coding sequence is TGTGCCACCAGTGATTTATACTCTGGCTACACCTTC.

V and J are TRBV6-1 and TRBJ2-5; D remains unclear. Trimming removed 6 bases from V and 5 bases from J, with 10 bases in between. The V gene's germline CDR1 is MNHNS and CDR2 SASEGT. The CDR3 is 12 amino acids. CDR3 sequence reads: CASRPHSETQYF. The CDR3 nucleotides read TGTGCCAGCAGGCCGCATAGCGAGACCCAGTACTTC.

V and J are TRBV2 and TRBJ2-5; 12 positions match TRBD2. The CDR3 consists of 15 residues. From germline, CDR1 is SNHLY and CDR2 FYNNEI. V shed 6 bases and J 3 bases; nucleotides not matched to a gene: 5. The CDR3, as DNA: TGTGCCAGCAGGGGACTAGCGGGTACAAAAGAGACCCAGTACTTC. Translation: CASRGLAGTKETQYF. The whole variable domain, remainder taken from reference TRBV2 and TRBJ2-5, is EPEVTQTPSHQVTQMGQEVILRCVPISNHLYFYWYRQILGQKVEFLVSFYNNEISEKSEIFDDQFSVERPDGSNFTLKIRSTKLEDSAMYFCASRGLAGTKETQYFGPGTRLLVL.

The chain couples TRBV5-6 to TRBJ2-4, with TRBD2 as a possible D gene (6 bases). The V end was cut by 2 bases, the J end by 5 bases, with 11 bases between. Looked up from germline, CDR1 is SGHDT and CDR2 is YYEEEE. The length of the CDR3 is 14 residues. CDR3 region: CASSFGGRENIQYF. CDR3 sequence (DNA): TGTGCCAGCAGCTTCGGGGGACGGGAAAACATTCAGTACTTC.

By share of the sample, this clonotype is medium-sized. The V call is TRBV28, the J call TRBJ1-1; no clear D. The CDR3 covers 13 residues. The V gene lost 5 bases and the J gene lost 1 base, with 8 bases spanning the gap. Germline V lookup: CDR1 MDHEN, CDR2 SYDVKM. CDR3 residues: CASSGQSNTEAFF. The CDR3 DNA reads TGTGCCAGCAGTGGGCAGTCGAACACTGAAGCTTTCTTT. The whole variable domain, remainder taken from reference TRBV28 and TRBJ1-1, is DVKVTQSSRYLVKRTGEKVFLECVQDMDHENMFWYRQDPGLGLRLIYFSYDVKMKEKGDIPEGYSVSREKKERFSLILESASTNQTSMYLCASSGQSNTEAFFGQGTRLTVV.

The chain joins TRBV6-1 to TRBJ1-5, with a tentative D call TRBD1 (5 bases). Germline V lookup: CDR1 MNHNS, CDR2 SASEGT. The CDR3 sequence is 15 residues long. With 7 bases removed from V and 0 bases from J, the gap between germline ends came to 13 bases. CDR3 region: CASIPGGYSNQPQHF. CDR3 DNA sequence: TGTGCCAGCATTCCTGGGGGTTATAGCAATCAGCCCCAGCATTTT.

This clonotype was detected a few times. A read error may explain this, as a much larger clone is one base away. J is TRBJ2-3 and V is TRBV12-3 or TRBV12-4; 10 bases fit TRBD2. The CDR3 sequence is 15 residues long. V lost 6 bases, J lost 2 bases, and 5 bases stayed unmatched. This CDR3 reads CASSQLAGNTDTQYF. The CDR3 DNA is TGTGCCAGCAGCCAACTAGCGGGGAACACAGATACGCAGTATTTT.

The sample holds many counts of this clonotype. The gene calls are TRBV3-1 and TRBJ1-1; a possible D gene is TRBD1 (5 bases). V was clipped by 5 bases and J by 5 bases, with 12 bases between them. The CDR3 spans 13 residues. CDR1 LGHDT and CDR2 YNNKEL come from the germline V gene (reference sequence). CDR3 sequence (DNA): TGTGCCAGCAGCATCCAGGGTGCGACTGAAGCTTTCTTT. Residues: CASSIQGATEAFF.

CDR3 coding DNA: TGTGCCAGTAGTATGTCCGGTGGGGGCCGAAACTCACCCCTCCACTTT. Its translation is CASSMSGGGRNSPLHF. The chain has TRBV19 and TRBJ1-6; maybe TRBD1 (6 bases). V lost 3 bases, J lost 10 bases, and 19 bases lay in between. The CDR3 is made up of 16 amino acids. The germline V gene encodes CDR1 LNHDA and CDR2 SQIVND (reference sequence).

At least ten counts were recorded for this clonotype. The chain is built from TRBV18 and TRBJ1-2, with D uncertain. The germline V and J ends were trimmed by 3 bases and 1 base, with 6 bases remaining between them. The germline CDR1 and CDR2 sequences are KGHSH and LQKENI. CDR3 length: 13 residues. CDR3 region: CASSPEVNYGYTF. The CDR3 nucleotides are TGTGCCAGCTCACCTGAGGTTAACTATGGCTACACCTTC.

The sample holds many counts of this clonotype. The chain combines TRBV6-5 with TRBJ2-1, with D perhaps TRBD1 (6 bases). V shed 3 bases and J shed 3 bases, with 12 bases lying between them. Germline CDR1 reads MNHEY; CDR2 reads SVGAGI. The CDR3 consists of 15 residues. The CDR3 sequence is CASSYYKTGYNEQFF. DNA of the CDR3: TGTGCCAGCAGTTATTACAAGACAGGCTACAATGAGCAGTTCTTC.

This clonotype was seen at least ten times. J is TRBJ2-7 and V is TRBV27; D is unclear. V was pared by 4 bases and J by 0 bases, with 13 bases between. This CDR3 contains 15 residues. CDR1 and CDR2 (germline): MNHEY, SMNVEV (reference sequence). CDR3 sequence: CASSSGRVGSYEQYF. As DNA, the CDR3 is TGTGCCAGCAGTTCCGGAAGGGTTGGCTCCTACGAGCAGTACTTC.

This clonotype was seen repeatedly, ten times or more. The V and J genes are TRBV5-6 and TRBJ1-4, with 7 bases matching TRBD1. This CDR3 has 14 amino acids. V shed 4 bases and J 7 bases; nucleotides not matched to a gene: 7. CDR1 and CDR2 from the germline V gene are SGHDT and YYEEEE. The CDR3: CASSDTGDGEKLFF. The CDR3 region has the DNA TGTGCCAGCAGCGATACAGGGGACGGTGAAAAACTGTTTTTT.